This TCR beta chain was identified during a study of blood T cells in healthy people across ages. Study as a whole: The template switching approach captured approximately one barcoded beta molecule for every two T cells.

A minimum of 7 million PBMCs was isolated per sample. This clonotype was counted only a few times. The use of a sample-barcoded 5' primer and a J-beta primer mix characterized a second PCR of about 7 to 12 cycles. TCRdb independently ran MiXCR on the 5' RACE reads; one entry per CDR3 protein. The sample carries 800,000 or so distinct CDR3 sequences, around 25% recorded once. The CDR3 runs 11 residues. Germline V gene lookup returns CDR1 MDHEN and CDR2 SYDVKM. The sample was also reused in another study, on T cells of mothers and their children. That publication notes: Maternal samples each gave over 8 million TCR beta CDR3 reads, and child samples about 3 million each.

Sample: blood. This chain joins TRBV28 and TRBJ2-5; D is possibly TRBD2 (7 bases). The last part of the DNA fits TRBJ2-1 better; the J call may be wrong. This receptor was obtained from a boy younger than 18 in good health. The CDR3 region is CAGGAPTEQFF. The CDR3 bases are TGTGCCGGGGGGGCTCCCACTGAGCAGTTCTTC.